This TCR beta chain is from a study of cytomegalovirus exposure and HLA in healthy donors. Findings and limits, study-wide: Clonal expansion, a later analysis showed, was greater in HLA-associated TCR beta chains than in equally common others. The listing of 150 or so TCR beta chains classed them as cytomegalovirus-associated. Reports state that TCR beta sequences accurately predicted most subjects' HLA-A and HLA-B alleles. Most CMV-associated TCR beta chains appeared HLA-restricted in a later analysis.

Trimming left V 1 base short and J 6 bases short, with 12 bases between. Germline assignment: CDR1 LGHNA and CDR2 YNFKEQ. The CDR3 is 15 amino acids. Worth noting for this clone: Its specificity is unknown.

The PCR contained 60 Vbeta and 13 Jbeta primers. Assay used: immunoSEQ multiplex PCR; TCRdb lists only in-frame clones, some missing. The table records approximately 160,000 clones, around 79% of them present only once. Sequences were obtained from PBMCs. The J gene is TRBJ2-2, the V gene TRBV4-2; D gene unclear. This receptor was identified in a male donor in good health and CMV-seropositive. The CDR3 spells CASSQGSLGPGELFF. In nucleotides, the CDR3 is TGTGCCAGCAGCCAAGGCAGTCTGGGCCCCGGGGAGCTGTTTTTT.